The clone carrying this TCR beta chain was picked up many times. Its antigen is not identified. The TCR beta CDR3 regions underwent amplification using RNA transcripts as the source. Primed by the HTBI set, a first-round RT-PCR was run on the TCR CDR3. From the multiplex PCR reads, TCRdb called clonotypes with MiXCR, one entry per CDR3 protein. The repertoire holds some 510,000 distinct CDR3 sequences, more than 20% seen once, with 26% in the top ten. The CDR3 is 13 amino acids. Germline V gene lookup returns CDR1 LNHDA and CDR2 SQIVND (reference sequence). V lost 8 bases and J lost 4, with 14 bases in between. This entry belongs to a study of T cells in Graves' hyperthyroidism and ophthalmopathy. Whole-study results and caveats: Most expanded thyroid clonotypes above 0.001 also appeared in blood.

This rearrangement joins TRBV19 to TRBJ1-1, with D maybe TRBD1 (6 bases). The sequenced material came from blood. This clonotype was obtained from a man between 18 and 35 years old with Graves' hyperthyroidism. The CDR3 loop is CASRSQGPTEAFF. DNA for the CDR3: TGTGCCAGTCGCTCACAGGGACCCACTGAAGCTTTCTTT.